These T cell receptor beta chains were read from a single sample in a study of cytomegalovirus exposure and HLA in healthy donors. The assay was immunoSEQ multiplex PCR, and TCRdb's table has in-frame clones only and misses some. The profile covers about 160,000 clones, with roughly 85% appearing a single time and roughly 2% taken by the ten largest. Sequencing input: PBMCs. These receptors came from a man between 40 and 49 years old in good health and CMV-seronegative. Both conserved end residues are part of each CDR3. A D gene is named only where the DNA matches it firmly. For some rows the clone size is stated as once, few or many, or as a class when expanded; others skip it.

abundance	j_gene	v_gene	d_gene	CDR3nt	CDR3aa
NA	TRBJ2-1	TRBV7-2	TRBD2	TGTGCCAGCAGCGGATCTAGCGGCTCCTACAATGAGCAGTTCTTC	CASSGSSGSYNEQFF
NA	TRBJ2-7	TRBV2	TRBD2	TGTGCCAGCTCCGGGACTAGCGGGGGCTGGGAGCAGTACTTC	CASSGTSGGWEQYF
NA	TRBJ2-5	TRBV7-2	NA	TGTGCCAGCAGCTTCGGGGTCAGGGAGACCCAGTACTTC	CASSFGVRETQYF
once	TRBJ2-1	TRBV15	NA	TGTGCCACCAGTTACTACGGAGCCCCTAGCTCCAACAATGAGCAGTTCTTC	CATSYYGAPSSNNEQFF
NA	TRBJ1-5	TRBV10-1	NA	TGCGCCAGCCTATCAGGACTGTTCCTGGGACAGCCCCAGCATTTT	CASLSGLFLGQPQHF
NA	TRBJ2-7	TRBV15	NA	TGTGCCACCAGCAGAGATAGCAACAGGTACTCCTACGAGCAGTACTTC	CATSRDSNRYSYEQYF
NA	TRBJ1-1	TRBV12-5	TRBD1	TGTGCTAGTGGTTTGGTAAGAGCAGGGGGCGCGAAGACTGAAGCTTTCTTT	CASGLVRAGGAKTEAFF
few	TRBJ2-5	TRBV27	NA	TGTGCCAGCAGTCCCTGGGGGGGAGGGGGAGAGACCCAGTACTTC	CASSPWGGGGETQYF
once	TRBJ2-7	TRBV4-1	TRBD2	TGCGCCAGCAGCCAATTCGGTCTAGCGGGTGGGGCGTCCTACGAGCAGTACTTC	CASSQFGLAGGASYEQYF
NA	TRBJ2-7	TRBV2	NA	TGTGCCAGCAGTACTTACAGGGTTACCTACGAGCAGTACTTC	CASSTYRVTYEQYF
NA	TRBJ2-7	TRBV5-5	NA	TGTGCCAGCAGTCCCGGCTACGAGCAGTACTTC	CASSPGYEQYF
NA	TRBJ2-3	TRBV4-2	TRBD2	TGTGCCAGCAGCCCCACTAGCGGGAGGGGGGCTGATACGCAGTATTTT	CASSPTSGRGADTQYF
NA	TRBJ2-1	TRBV11-2	TRBD2	TGTGCCAGCACTACCTTCGGGACTAGCGGGAACAATGAGCAGTTCTTC	CASTTFGTSGNNEQFF
NA	TRBJ1-1	TRBV27	NA	TGTGCCAGCAGTTTCATCGGGAGGGACACTGAAGCTTTCTTT	CASSFIGRDTEAFF
NA	TRBJ2-3	TRBV6-4	NA	TGTGCCAGCAGTGAAGAAGCGCTCTCCTACAATACGCAGTATTTT	CASSEEALSYNTQYF
NA	TRBJ1-1	TRBV6-5	NA	TGTGCCAGCAGTTACTACGGACAAAACACTGAAGCTTTCTTT	CASSYYGQNTEAFF
NA	TRBJ1-4	TRBV4-2	TRBD1	TGTGCCAGCAGCCCGAGCCAAGGTTACTCAGGGGGGGAAAAACTGTTTTTT	CASSPSQGYSGGEKLFF
few	TRBJ2-7	TRBV7-2	TRBD2	TGTGCCAGCAGCTTAAATAGCCCCTGGACTAGCGGGAGTGAGCAGTACTTC	CASSLNSPWTSGSEQYF
NA	TRBJ1-1	TRBV7-2	NA	TGTGCCAGCAGCTTATTAGGGGAAGACACTGAAGCTTTCTTT	CASSLLGEDTEAFF
NA	TRBJ1-1	TRBV7-8	TRBD1	TGTGCCAGCAGCCCACTTACTACGGACAGGTTGGAAGCTTTCTTT	CASSPLTTDRLEAFF